These 6 T cell receptor beta chains share one sample of origin, sequenced in a study of shared clonotypes between healthy human individuals. Clones were read by immunoSEQ multiplex PCR, and TCRdb kept only the in-frame ones, dropping some. The table includes over 2,000,000 clones, 85% to 95% detected once. Positively selected for CCR7, the CD45RO-negative cells used as naive CD8 cells excluded terminally differentiated effector memory CD45RA+ cells. Sequencing was performed on naive CD8+ T cells from PBMCs. These receptors came from a man aged 18 to 35 in good health. Some clones in this sample may be carry-over from other donors' samples.

V and J are TRBV19 and TRBJ1-1; D uncertain. CDR1 LNHDA and CDR2 SQIVND come from the germline V gene (reference sequence). CDR3 length equals 14 residues. The ends were cut back, 1 base at V and 5 bases at J, with 11 bases in the middle. CDR3 sequence (DNA): TGTGCCAGTAGTATAGTGACGTCGTTTACTGAAGCTTTCTTT. Translation gives CASSIVTSFTEAFF.

The rearrangement links TRBV29-1 to TRBJ1-1, with TRBD1 matching over 7 bases. The CDR3 has 11 residues. The V gene end was trimmed by 7 bases and the J gene end by 4 bases; junction bases not matched to a gene: 3. Germline V gene lookup returns CDR1 SQVTM and CDR2 ANQGSEA. CDR3 bases: TGCAGCGCAGGGGGTACCACTGAAGCTTTCTTT. Translating gives CSAGGTTEAFF. The whole variable domain, filled in from reference TRBV29-1 and TRBJ1-1, reads SAVISQKPSRDICQRGTSLTIQCQVDSQVTMMFWYRQQPGQSLTLIATANQGSEATYESGFVIDKFPISRPNLTFSTLTVSNMSPEDSSIYLCSAGGTTEAFFGQGTRLTVV.

This chain joins TRBV11-2 and TRBJ2-7; 7 positions match TRBD2. Germline CDR1 reads SGHAT; CDR2 reads FQNNGV. The CDR3 has 17 residues. V dropped 3 bases and J dropped 1; count of bases not matched to a gene: 12. CDR3 sequence: CASSFPSGGRGSYEQYF. The DNA for the CDR3 is TGTGCCAGCAGCTTCCCCTCGGGCGGGAGAGGGTCCTACGAGCAGTACTTC.

In this sample, this clone turned up a few times. The V gene is TRBV28, the J gene TRBJ1-2, with a weak D call TRBD1 (5 bases). The CDR3 runs 13 residues. Germline CDR1 and CDR2: MDHEN and SYDVKM. The V end was cut by 7 bases, the J end by 5 bases, with 14 bases between. The CDR3 DNA reads as TGTGCCAGCATGGGGGGAGTGGTGTATGGCTACACCTTC. It encodes CASMGGVVYGYTF.

The chain links TRBV28 to TRBJ2-1; a possible D gene is TRBD2 (6 bases). Germline values: CDR1 MDHEN, CDR2 SYDVKM. V shed 1 base and J shed 4 bases, with 14 bases lying between them. This CDR3 comprises 16 residues. The CDR3 DNA reads TGTGCCAGCAGTTTATTTCGGGGAGGAGTTTACAATGAGCAGTTCTTC. Its protein is CASSLFRGGVYNEQFF.

This chain connects TRBV5-4 to TRBJ1-2; the D gene is possibly TRBD1 (6 bases). The V end lost 0 bases, the J end lost 3 bases, and 18 bases lay between the germline ends. CDR3 length equals 17 residues. From germline, CDR1 is SGHNT and CDR2 YYREEE (reference sequence). The CDR3 here is CASSLAGWTVGDYGYTF. In DNA form, the CDR3 reads TGTGCCAGCAGCTTGGCGGGGTGGACAGTGGGTGACTATGGCTACACCTTC.